This record covers a single TCR beta chain. Method: immunoSEQ multiplex PCR; TCRdb's copy keeps in-frame clones and lacks some. The sample lists under 25,000 clones, about 80% occurring once. The data were taken from a study of sequential checkpoint blockade in melanoma. The CDR3 consists of 15 residues. Germline trimming cut 6 bases from V and 1 base from J; bases unmatched to any gene: 4. Germline V gene lookup returns CDR1 MDHEN and CDR2 SYDVKM. The treatment was: randomized to nivolumab then ipilimumab (arm A) or the reverse (arm B). DNA-damaging chemotherapy had not been given to any patient beforehand. From thawed PBMCs, live CD3+CD8+ cells negative for CD19 and CD56 were sorted.

The receptor was derived from a human donor with melanoma. The starting material was CD8+ T cells sorted from blood (inferred from file names), obtained from a patient given nivolumab and ipilimumab in sequence. The chain couples TRBV28 to TRBJ2-2, with 8 bases matching TRBD2. The CDR3 reads CASRPTSENTGELFF. The CDR3 DNA reads as TGTGCCAGCAGGCCGACTAGCGAGAACACCGGGGAGCTGTTTTTT.